This T cell receptor (beta chain) was retrieved from a study of B cell selection in AIRE deficiency (dated by TCRdb to between 2018 and 2021). Looking at the study overall: A comparison of TCRbeta repertoires of sorted blood CD4+ conventional T cells and regulatory T cells was made between AIRE-deficient patients and healthy controls. The TCR-sequenced cohort comprised roughly five AIRE-deficient APECED patients and roughly five healthy control donors.

Trimming accounts for 6 bases at V and 6 bases at J, while the number of junction bases matched to no gene is 8. From its cysteine to its phenylalanine, the CDR3 spans 14 amino acids. CDR3 DNA only is kept here, 42 bases in frame from base 1. The germline V gene encodes CDR1 MNHNY and CDR2 SVGAGI (reference sequence). General conclusions and limits of the study: Shared Treg sequences had shorter CDR3s, reflecting a bias toward rearrangements with few non-templated nucleotide insertions. Only TCRbeta chains were sequenced, and approximately 35% of shared healthy-donor Treg sequences were also present in healthy Tconv cells, possibly due to differing TCRalpha chains. In AIRE-deficient patients, Tconv and Treg cells had TCRBV gene usage, CDR3 length and TCR diversity comparable to those in healthy donors. About 30.6% of the Treg TCRbeta sequences shared among healthy donors were detected in patient Tconv cells, suggesting that Treg-biased clones are diverted into the Tconv compartment. Among a few thousand shared Treg TCRbeta sequences, 30% to 40% were found to be shared only among healthy donors and 8.5% to 10% only among patients, suggesting that Treg selection is less efficient in the absence of AIRE.

The immunoSEQ platform was used to sequence the TCRbeta chain. As for how the authors treated the data: When conventional T cell repertoires were pooled, patients gave approximately 1x10^5 distinct in-frame TCRbeta sequences, while healthy donors gave some 130,000. Public Treg TCRbeta sequences were defined as those shared by two or more individuals and were then searched for in Tconv repertoires. To test for differences between groups, Mann-Whitney U tests with Bonferroni-Dunn correction were run in GraphPad Prism 7.03. This immuneACCESS table, as held by TCRdb, lists in-frame sequences with V and J called but not all clones. Of the missing ones, under half trace to an unresolved V gene in checked studies; the others have no known cause. V and J calls and clone size are copied from that table; D and trimming were computed from the DNA. The sample contains about 22,000 clones, approximately 96% of them found a single time. 0.15% to 0.2% of the sample is in the top ten clones.

CD4+CD127+ cells were sorted as the conventional CD4 T cell population. The control samples were obtained from healthy donors who were not related to the patients. Sorting of Tconv and Treg cells intended for TCRbeta sequencing was performed on a FACSAria flow cytometer. The sorted cells went into 5-ml round-bottom polystyrene tubes, and the dry cell pellets were then frozen at -80 degrees C until sequencing. Of note for this clone: The antigen it recognizes is unknown. No base quality information exists; no much larger clone differs at one position.

The sequence was collected from a human donor in good health. Material for sequencing was CD4+CD127+ conventional T cells sorted from PBMCs. Recombination linked TRBV6-6 to TRBJ1-5, and 7 junctional nucleotides match TRBD1. The CDR3 protein sequence reads: CASSQTGWGQPQHF. The DNA sequence is as follows: TGTGCCAGCAGCCAGACAGGGTGGGGTCAGCCCCAGCATTTT.